These T cell receptor beta chains were read from a single sample in a study of response to subunit inactivated influenza vaccine. TCRdb reprocessed the RT-PCR reads with MiXCR, giving one entry per CDR3 protein. The sample includes hundreds of thousands of distinct CDR3 sequences, roughly 10% of them seen just once. The sample here was PBMCs from blood, taken on the day of vaccination. The receptors come from a middle-aged man who received an inactivated influenza vaccine. Each CDR3 is given with its conserved first and last residue. The order of the fields is clone size, J gene, D gene, V gene, CDR3 DNA, CDR3 protein. D genes are given only for firm matches. Only some rows state a clone size, as once, few, many or a class for expanded clones.

>few|TRBJ2-5|-|TRBV12-3/TRBV12-4
TGTGCCAGCAGTTTGCGTGGAATCGCAAGAGAGACCCAGTACTTC
CASSLRGIARETQYF
>-|TRBJ2-7|TRBD1|TRBV6-2/TRBV6-3
TGTGCCAGCAGACTCGGACAGGGGATTTTCTACGAGCAGTACTTC
CASRLGQGIFYEQYF
>few|TRBJ2-1|-|TRBV13
TGTGCCAGCAGCTTAGGGGTTGCAAACAATGAGCAGTTCTTC
CASSLGVANNEQFF
>many|TRBJ2-7|-|TRBV21-1
TGTGCCAGCAGCCCCGTCTACTTC
CASSPVYF
>once|TRBJ2-7|TRBD2|TRBV9
TGTGCCAGCAGCGTAGCCCTCGGGACTAGCGGAGAGTACGAGCAGTACTTC
CASSVALGTSGEYEQYF
>-|TRBJ1-1|-|TRBV6-1
TGTGCCAGCACTCCGGTGGGACACCCAGTGACGCTGGAAGCTTTCTTT
CASTPVGHPVTLEAFF
>-|TRBJ1-1|-|TRBV15
TGTGCCACCTCCGACAGAATGAACACTGAAGCTTTCTTT
CATSDRMNTEAFF
>few|TRBJ2-7|-|TRBV6-5
TGTGCCAGCAGTTACGGACGGGGTATGAACTACGAGCAGTACTTC
CASSYGRGMNYEQYF
>many|TRBJ1-2|-|TRBV5-5
TGTGCCAGCAGCTGGGACGGAGCTAACTATGGCTACACCTTC
CASSWDGANYGYTF
>-|TRBJ1-2|-|TRBV7-2
TGTGCCAGCAGCTTTGTGGGGGCGGGCTATGGCTACACCTTC
CASSFVGAGYGYTF
>few|TRBJ2-3|TRBD1|TRBV10-3
TGTGCCATCAGTGATCCGGGACAGGGGAGCACAGATACGCAGTATTTT
CAISDPGQGSTDTQYF